This T cell receptor (beta chain) was identified during a study of blood T cell repertoires in COVID-19. This clone was counted once. Profiled with immunoSEQ multiplex PCR; TCRdb holds only in-frame clones, not every one. The table lists more than 110,000 clones, about nine tenths of them singletons. The CDR3 runs 13 residues. Germline CDR1 reads SGHAT; CDR2 reads FQNNGV. V lost 0 bases and J 11 bases, leaving 8 bases between the germline ends. Sequencing used PBMCs or T cells enriched from blood (not recorded which). The V and J genes are TRBV11-2 and TRBJ1-6, with D unclear. This TCR was recovered from a man between 45 and 60 years old who had recovered from COVID-19. The CDR3 is CASSLDQRTPLHF. In DNA, the CDR3 is TGTGCCAGCAGCTTAGATCAGAGGACACCCCTCCACTTT.